What follows is one T cell receptor (beta chain) and its context. The data stem from a study of response to subunit inactivated influenza vaccine. TCRdb ran MiXCR on the RT-PCR reads and lists one entry per CDR3 protein. Counted here are about 700,000 distinct CDR3 sequences, 11% to 15% occurring once; the ten biggest clones make up 6% to 8%. This CDR3 comprises 17 residues. J was trimmed by 3 bases and V by 0 bases; bases with no gene match: 6. The germline V gene encodes CDR1 MNHEY and CDR2 SVGAGI. Sequences were derived from PBMCs from blood, sampled around 14 days before vaccination. The chain couples TRBV6-5 to TRBJ1-2; 11 bases are a match to TRBD1. The receptor comes from a middle-aged man who received an inactivated influenza vaccine. This chain's CDR3 is CASSYSTGQGGHYGYTF. In nucleotides, the CDR3 is TGTGCCAGCAGTTACTCGACGGGACAGGGGGGGCACTATGGCTACACCTTC.